The 2 T cell receptor beta chains presented below share a single source sample, sequenced in a study of CXCR3-negative and CXCR3-positive naive CD8 T cells. Study-level results: CXCR3-expressing naive cells carried TRB CDR3s more hydrophobic than those of CXCR3-negative naive cells.

UMI-labeled 5' RACE yielded the TRB cDNA libraries. TCRdb reworked the 5' RACE reads into one entry per CDR3 protein, no DNA. Here the sample table reports under 110,000 distinct CDR3 sequences. Their specific antigens are unknown. The source material was naive CXCR3+ CD8+ T cells from blood. Subset meaning: CD45RO-CCR7+CD27+CD95- naive CD8+ T cells expressing CXCR3 (TNR3+). The receptor set was obtained from a human donor in good health. Some clones in this sample may be carry-over from other donors' samples.

The chain couples TRBV14 to TRBJ2-1; TCRdb proposes TRBD1, but this gene call is untestable without DNA. Germline CDR1 reads SGHDN; CDR2 reads FVKESK. This CDR3 has 15 residues. The CDR3 loop reads CASSQAPGSYNEQFF.

V gene TRBV30 combines with J gene TRBJ2-7; absent DNA, TCRdb's TRBD1 call cannot be checked. The CDR3 is 13 residues long. CDR1 is GTSNPN and CDR2 is SVGIG in the germline V gene (reference sequence). The chain's CDR3 is CACEVPYSYEQYF.